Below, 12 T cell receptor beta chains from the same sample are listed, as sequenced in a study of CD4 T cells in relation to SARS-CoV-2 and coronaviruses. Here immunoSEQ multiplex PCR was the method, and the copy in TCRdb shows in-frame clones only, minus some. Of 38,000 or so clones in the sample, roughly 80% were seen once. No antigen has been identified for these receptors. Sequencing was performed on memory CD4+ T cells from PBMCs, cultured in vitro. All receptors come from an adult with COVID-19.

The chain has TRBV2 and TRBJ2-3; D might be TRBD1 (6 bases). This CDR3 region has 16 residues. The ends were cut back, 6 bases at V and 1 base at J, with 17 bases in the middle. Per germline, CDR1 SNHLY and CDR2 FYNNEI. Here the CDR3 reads CASSRDTSSGTDTQYF. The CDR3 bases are TGTGCCAGCAGCCGGGACACTTCGTCGGGCACAGATACGCAGTATTTT.

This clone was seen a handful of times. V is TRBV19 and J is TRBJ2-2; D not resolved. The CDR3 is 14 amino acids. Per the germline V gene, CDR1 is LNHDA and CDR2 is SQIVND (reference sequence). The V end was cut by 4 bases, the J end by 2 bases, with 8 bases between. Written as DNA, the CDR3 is TGTGCCAGTAGTACAGACCCCAACACCGGGGAGCTGTTTTTT. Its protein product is CASSTDPNTGELFF.

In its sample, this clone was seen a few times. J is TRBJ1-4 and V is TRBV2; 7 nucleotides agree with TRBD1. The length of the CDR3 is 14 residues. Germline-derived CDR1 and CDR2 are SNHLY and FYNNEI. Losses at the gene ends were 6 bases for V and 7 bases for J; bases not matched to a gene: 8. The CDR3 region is CASSIEGAGEKLFF. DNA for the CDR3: TGTGCCAGCAGCATTGAGGGGGCTGGTGAAAAACTGTTTTTT.

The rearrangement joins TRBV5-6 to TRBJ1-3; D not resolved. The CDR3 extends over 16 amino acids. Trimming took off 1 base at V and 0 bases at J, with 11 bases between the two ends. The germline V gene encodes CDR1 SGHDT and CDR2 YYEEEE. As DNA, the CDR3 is TGTGCCAGCAGCTTGTTACGACTCAGCTCTGGAAACACCATATATTTT. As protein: CASSLLRLSSGNTIYF.

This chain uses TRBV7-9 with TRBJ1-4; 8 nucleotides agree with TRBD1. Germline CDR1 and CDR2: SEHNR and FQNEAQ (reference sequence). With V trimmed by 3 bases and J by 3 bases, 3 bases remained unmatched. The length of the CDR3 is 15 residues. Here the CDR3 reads CASSLRGQANEKLFF. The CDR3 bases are TGTGCCAGCAGCTTGCGGGGACAGGCTAATGAAAAACTGTTTTTT.

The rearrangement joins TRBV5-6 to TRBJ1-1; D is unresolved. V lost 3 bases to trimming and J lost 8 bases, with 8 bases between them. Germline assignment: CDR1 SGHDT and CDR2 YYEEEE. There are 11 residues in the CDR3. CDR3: CASSSLAEAFF. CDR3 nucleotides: TGTGCCAGCAGCTCCTTAGCGGAAGCTTTCTTT.

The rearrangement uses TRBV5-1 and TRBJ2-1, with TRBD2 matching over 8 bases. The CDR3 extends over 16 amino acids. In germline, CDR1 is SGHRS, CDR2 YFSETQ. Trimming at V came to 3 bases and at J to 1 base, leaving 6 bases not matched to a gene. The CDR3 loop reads CASSWRGASSYNEQFF. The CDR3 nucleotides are TGCGCCAGCAGCTGGCGGGGGGCTAGTTCCTACAATGAGCAGTTCTTC.

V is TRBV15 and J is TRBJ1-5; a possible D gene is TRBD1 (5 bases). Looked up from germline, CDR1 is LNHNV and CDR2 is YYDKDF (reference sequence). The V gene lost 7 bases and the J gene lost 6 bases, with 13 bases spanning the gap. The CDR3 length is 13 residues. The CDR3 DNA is TGTGCCACCAAGGGGCCCACGGGTCAGCCCCAGCATTTT. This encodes CATKGPTGQPQHF.

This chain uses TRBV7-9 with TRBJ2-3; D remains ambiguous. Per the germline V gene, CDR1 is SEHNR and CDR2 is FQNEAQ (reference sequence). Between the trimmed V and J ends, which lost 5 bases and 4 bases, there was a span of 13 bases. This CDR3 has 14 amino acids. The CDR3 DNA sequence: TGTGCCAGCAGCCCGCCTCTGTCCCCAGATACGCAGTATTTT. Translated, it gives CASSPPLSPDTQYF.

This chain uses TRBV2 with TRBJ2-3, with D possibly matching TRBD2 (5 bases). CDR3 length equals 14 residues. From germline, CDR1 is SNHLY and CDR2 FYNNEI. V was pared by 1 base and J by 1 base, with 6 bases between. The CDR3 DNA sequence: TGTGCCAGCAGTGAAGGGGGAGGCACAGATACGCAGTATTTT. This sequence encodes CASSEGGGTDTQYF. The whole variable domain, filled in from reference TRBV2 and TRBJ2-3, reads EPEVTQTPSHQVTQMGQEVILRCVPISNHLYFYWYRQILGQKVEFLVSFYNNEISEKSEIFDDQFSVERPDGSNFTLKIRSTKLEDSAMYFCASSEGGGTDTQYFGPGTRLTVL.

The CDR3 sequence: CASSYSSGREYNEQFF. The CDR3, as DNA: TGTGCCAGCAGTTACTCAAGCGGGAGGGAATACAATGAGCAGTTCTTC. The V gene is TRBV6-6, the J gene TRBJ2-1; 10 bases are shared with TRBD2. The CDR3 loop spans 16 amino acids. Trimming took 0 bases from V and 4 from J; bases not matched to a gene: 3. The germline V gene has CDR1 MNHNY and CDR2 SVGAGI (reference sequence).

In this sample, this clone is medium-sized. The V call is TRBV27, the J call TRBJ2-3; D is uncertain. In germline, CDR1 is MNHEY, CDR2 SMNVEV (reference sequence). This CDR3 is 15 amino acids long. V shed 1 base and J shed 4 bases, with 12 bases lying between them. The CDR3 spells CASSLFRRRPDTQYF. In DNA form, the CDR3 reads TGTGCCAGCAGTTTATTTAGGAGACGCCCAGATACGCAGTATTTT.